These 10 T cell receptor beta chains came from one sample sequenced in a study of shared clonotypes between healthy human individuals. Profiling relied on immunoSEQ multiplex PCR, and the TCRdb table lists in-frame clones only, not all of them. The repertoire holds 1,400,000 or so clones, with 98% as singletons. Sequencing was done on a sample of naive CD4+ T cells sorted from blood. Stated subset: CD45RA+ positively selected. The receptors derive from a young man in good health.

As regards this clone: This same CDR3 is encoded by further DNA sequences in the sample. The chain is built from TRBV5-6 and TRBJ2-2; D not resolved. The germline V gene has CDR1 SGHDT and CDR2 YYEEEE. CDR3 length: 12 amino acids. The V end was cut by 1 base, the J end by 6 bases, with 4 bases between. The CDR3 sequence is CASSLISGELFF. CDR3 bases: TGTGCCAGCAGCTTGATCTCCGGGGAGCTGTTTTTT. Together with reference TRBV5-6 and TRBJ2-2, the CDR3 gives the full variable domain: DAGVTQSPTHLIKTRGQQVTLRCSPKSGHDTVSWYQQALGQGPQFIFQYYEEEERQRGNFPDRFSGHQFPNYSSELNVNALLLGDSALYLCASSLISGELFFGEGSRLTVL.

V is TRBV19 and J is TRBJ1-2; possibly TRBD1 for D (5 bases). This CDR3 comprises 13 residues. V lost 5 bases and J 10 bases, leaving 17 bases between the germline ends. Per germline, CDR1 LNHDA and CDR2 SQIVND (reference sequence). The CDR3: CASSSGRAVLYTF. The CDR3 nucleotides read TGTGCCAGTAGTTCGGGACGGGCAGTTCTCTACACCTTC.

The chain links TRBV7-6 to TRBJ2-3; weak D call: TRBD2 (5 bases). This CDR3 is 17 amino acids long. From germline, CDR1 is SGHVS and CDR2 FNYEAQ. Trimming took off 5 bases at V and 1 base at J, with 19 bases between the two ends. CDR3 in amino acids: CASSTRGLTLGTDTQYF. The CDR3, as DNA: TGTGCCAGCAGCACCCGCGGACTGACACTTGGCACAGATACGCAGTATTTT.

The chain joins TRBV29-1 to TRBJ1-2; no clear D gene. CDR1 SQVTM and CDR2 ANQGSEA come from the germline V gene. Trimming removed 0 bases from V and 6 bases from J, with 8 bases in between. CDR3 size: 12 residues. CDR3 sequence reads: CSVEDRGHGYTF. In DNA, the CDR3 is TGCAGCGTTGAAGATCGCGGGCATGGCTACACCTTC.

The CDR3 DNA follows: TGTGCCAGCAGTTTATCTTGGCCTAGCGGGAGTCTGTACGAGCAGTACTTC. Translating gives CASSLSWPSGSLYEQYF. V and J are TRBV27 and TRBJ2-7; 10 nucleotides line up with TRBD2. CDR1 MNHEY and CDR2 SMNVEV come from the germline V gene (reference sequence). V lost 0 bases, J lost 4 bases, and 9 bases stayed unmatched. The CDR3 extends over 17 amino acids.

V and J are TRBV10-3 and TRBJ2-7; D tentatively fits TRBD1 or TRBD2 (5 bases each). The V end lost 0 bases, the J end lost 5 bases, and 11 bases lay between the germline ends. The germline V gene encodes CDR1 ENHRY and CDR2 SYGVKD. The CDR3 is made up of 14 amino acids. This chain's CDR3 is CAISESLGDDEQYF. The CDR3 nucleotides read TGTGCCATCAGTGAGTCGCTAGGGGACGACGAGCAGTACTTC.

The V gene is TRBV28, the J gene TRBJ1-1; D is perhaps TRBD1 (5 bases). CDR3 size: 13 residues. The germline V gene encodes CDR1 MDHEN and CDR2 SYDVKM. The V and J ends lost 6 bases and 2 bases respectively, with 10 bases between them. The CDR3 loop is CASRGDRNTEAFF. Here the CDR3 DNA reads TGTGCCAGCAGGGGAGACAGAAACACTGAAGCTTTCTTT. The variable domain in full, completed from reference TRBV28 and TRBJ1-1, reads DVKVTQSSRYLVKRTGEKVFLECVQDMDHENMFWYRQDPGLGLRLIYFSYDVKMKEKGDIPEGYSVSREKKERFSLILESASTNQTSMYLCASRGDRNTEAFFGQGTRLTVV.

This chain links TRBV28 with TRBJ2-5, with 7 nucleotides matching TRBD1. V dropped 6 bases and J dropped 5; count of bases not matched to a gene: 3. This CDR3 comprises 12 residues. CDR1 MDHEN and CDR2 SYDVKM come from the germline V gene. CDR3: CASRLTGETQYF. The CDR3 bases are TGTGCCAGCAGGCTGACAGGGGAGACCCAGTACTTC.

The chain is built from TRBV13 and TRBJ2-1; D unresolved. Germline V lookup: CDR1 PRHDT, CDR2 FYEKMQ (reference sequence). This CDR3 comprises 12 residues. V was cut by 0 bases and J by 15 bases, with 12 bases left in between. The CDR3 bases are TGTGCCAGCAGCTTAGGCCCGGGCTGGGCGTTCTTC. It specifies CASSLGPGWAFF.

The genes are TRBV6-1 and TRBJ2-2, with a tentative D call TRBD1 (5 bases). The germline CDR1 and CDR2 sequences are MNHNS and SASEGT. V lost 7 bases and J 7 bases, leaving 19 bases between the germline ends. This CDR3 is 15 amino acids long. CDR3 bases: TGTGCCAGCATGATGGGCAGGGAAAGTAACGGGGAGCTGTTTTTT. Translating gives CASMMGRESNGELFF.